Each of the 26 T cell receptor beta chains below was sequenced from the same sample in a study of molecular identifiers for immune sequencing clone quantification. In TCRdb, the PCR reads were re-called with MiXCR into one record per CDR3 protein. The table lists around 470,000 distinct CDR3 sequences, about 26% of them singletons. What was sequenced was naive CD8+ T cells from blood, with Jurkat cell RNA spiked in. Subset noted: FACS-sorted CD8+CD4-CCR7+CD45RA+ naive T cells. The origin of the receptors is a human donor in good health. Some libraries in this study had Jurkat cell RNA spiked in.

The table lists this clonotype with a few counts. V and J are TRBV6-5 and TRBJ2-5; 8 nucleotides align to TRBD2. The V and J ends lost 0 bases and 5 bases, in that order; junction bases with no gene match: 5. CDR3 size: 15 residues. CDR1 is MNHEY and CDR2 is SVGAGI in the germline V gene. CDR3 bases: TGTGCCAGCAGTTACTCGATCCCTAGCGGGGAGACCCAGTACTTC. Translated, it gives CASSYSIPSGETQYF.

This clonotype was seen many times. Sequence at one end of the junction differs from germline and may be a read error. This rearrangement joins TRBV27 to TRBJ2-6; D gene uncertain. Germline CDR1 MNHEY, CDR2 SMNVEV (reference sequence). This CDR3 comprises 14 residues. DNA of the CDR3: TGTGCCAGCAGTATATCAGCTGGGGCCAACGTCCTGACTTTC. It is translated as CASSISAGANVLTF.

This chain links TRBV15 with TRBJ2-6; the D is unclear. Trimming stripped 6 bases from V and 0 bases from J, with 9 bases between. The CDR3 has 15 residues. CDR1 and CDR2 (germline): LNHNV, YYDKDF (reference sequence). CDR3 sequence: CATSLDLSGANVLTF. In DNA, the CDR3 is TGTGCCACCAGTCTGGACCTCTCTGGGGCCAACGTCCTGACTTTC.

The V and J genes are TRBV4-1 and TRBJ1-1; TRBD1 agrees at 7 bases. The CDR3 has 14 residues. V lost 7 bases and J lost 4; bases outside the gene matches: 9. Germline CDR1 and CDR2: MGHRA and YSYEKL. CDR3 bases: TGCGCCAGCACAATGGGACAGTCGAGCACTGAAGCTTTCTTT. Translating it yields CASTMGQSSTEAFF.

This clonotype showed up many times. V is TRBV28 and J is TRBJ2-7, with D perhaps matching TRBD2 (7 bases). CDR3 length: 15 residues. The germline V and J ends were trimmed by 2 bases and 3 bases, with 14 bases remaining between them. Germline V lookup: CDR1 MDHEN, CDR2 SYDVKM. The CDR3: CASSLIAGAGYEQYF. The CDR3 coding sequence is TGTGCCAGCAGTTTAATTGCGGGGGCGGGCTACGAGCAGTACTTC.

This clonotype was detected ten times or more. The rearrangement links TRBV29-1 to TRBJ2-7, with 11 nucleotides matching TRBD2. Germline CDR1 is SQVTM and CDR2 is ANQGSEA. The CDR3 runs to 13 residues. V shed 7 bases, J shed 2 bases, and the junction held 4 bases outside the gene matches. CDR3 nucleotides: TGCAGCGCCCTAGCGGGAGGTGCCTACGAGCAGTACTTC. Translating gives CSALAGGAYEQYF.

This clonotype was observed many times. The chain carries TRBV7-8 and TRBJ2-7; a weak D match, TRBD2 (6 bases). This CDR3 has 12 residues. From germline, CDR1 is SGHVS and CDR2 FQNEAQ. The V end lost 5 bases, the J end lost 4 bases, and 9 bases lay between the germline ends. CDR3: CASSTGLYEQYF. Here the CDR3 DNA reads TGTGCCAGCAGCACGGGACTGTACGAGCAGTACTTC.

This clonotype appeared many times. CDR3 sequence (DNA): TGTGCCAGCAGTCCGGGACCCGGGGGAGGTACTGAAGCTTTCTTT. This sequence encodes CASSPGPGGGTEAFF. V is TRBV27 and J is TRBJ1-1; possible D gene TRBD1, 5 bases. The V end was cut by 5 bases, the J end by 5 bases, with 18 bases between. Germline V CDR1 and CDR2: MNHEY, SMNVEV (reference sequence). The CDR3 length is 15 residues.

The chain is built from TRBV3-1 and TRBJ2-3; 11 bases line up with TRBD2. Per germline, CDR1 LGHDT and CDR2 YNNKEL (reference sequence). The CDR3 length is 15 residues. V lost 4 bases and J lost 6; bases outside the gene matches: 6. In DNA form, the CDR3 reads TGTGCCAGCAGCCCCGAAAGACTAGCGGGGGATACGCAGTATTTT. Protein sequence: CASSPERLAGDTQYF.

This clonotype appeared a few times. Because the CDR3 is missing its conserved closing phenylalanine or tryptophan, this is likely a read error. This chain joins TRBV20-1 and TRBJ2-7; 8 bases match TRBD2. CDR1 DFQATT and CDR2 SNEGSKA come from the germline V gene (reference sequence). This CDR3 comprises 14 residues. Trimming removed 3 bases from V and 1 base from J; junction bases left unmatched: 5. The CDR3 protein is CSASREGLSYEQYL. In DNA form, the CDR3 reads TGCAGTGCTAGTCGGGAGGGCCTTTCCTACGAGCAGTACCTC.

At least ten counts were recorded for this clonotype. V is TRBV5-1 and J is TRBJ2-5; TRBD1 matches 11 bases. CDR1 SGHRS and CDR2 YFSETQ come from the germline V gene. Germline trimming cut 7 bases from V and 2 bases from J; bases unmatched to any gene: 7. CDR3 length: 15 residues. The CDR3 sequence is CASSGQGAPQETQYF. In DNA form, the CDR3 reads TGCGCCAGCTCCGGACAGGGGGCTCCTCAAGAGACCCAGTACTTC.

This clonotype was observed a few times. The V gene is TRBV5-1, the J gene TRBJ2-1; D might be TRBD1 (5 bases). The germline gives CDR1 SGHRS, CDR2 YFSETQ. The length of the CDR3 is 15 residues. Trimming left V 1 base short and J 6 bases short, with 14 bases between. Written as DNA, the CDR3 is TGCGCCAGCAGCTTGTATACAGGCCAGTTCAATGAGCAGTTCTTC. It is translated as CASSLYTGQFNEQFF.

This clonotype was observed a handful of times. This chain joins TRBV30 and TRBJ1-3; D gene uncertain. V dropped 6 bases and J dropped 0 bases, with 9 bases sitting between them. The CDR3 loop spans 13 amino acids. CDR1 is GTSNPN and CDR2 is SVGIG in the germline V gene (reference sequence). Here the CDR3 DNA reads TGTGCCTGCGCGGAAAACTCTGGAAACACCATATATTTT. This gives the protein CACAENSGNTIYF.

Many counts were recorded for this clonotype. The CDR3 here is CASSLGQGSEAFF. In nucleotides, the CDR3 is TGCGCCAGCAGCCTGGGACAGGGGTCCGAAGCTTTCTTT. The chain couples TRBV5-1 to TRBJ1-1, with 10 positions matching TRBD1. CDR3 size: 13 residues. Germline trimming cut 4 bases from V and 8 bases from J; bases unmatched to any gene: 5. Germline assignment: CDR1 SGHRS and CDR2 YFSETQ. Using reference TRBV5-1 and TRBJ1-1 for the parts outside the CDR3, the full variable domain is KAGVTQTPRYLIKTRGQQVTLSCSPISGHRSVSWYQQTPGQGLQFLFEYFSETQRNKGNFPGRFSGRQFSNSRSEMNVSTLELGDSALYLCASSLGQGSEAFFGQGTRLTVV.

There are many counts of this clonotype. The rearrangement links TRBV19 to TRBJ2-3, with D uncertain. V lost 3 bases and J lost 2, with 9 bases in between. Per the germline V gene, CDR1 is LNHDA and CDR2 is SQIVND (reference sequence). The CDR3 runs to 14 residues. In DNA, the CDR3 is TGTGCCAGTAGTATTTCAGGTTCCACAGATACGCAGTATTTT. Encoded protein: CASSISGSTDTQYF.

This clonotype appeared many times. This sequence joins TRBV4-3 and TRBJ2-6, with D possibly matching TRBD1 (6 bases). The ends were cut back, 5 bases at V and 2 bases at J, with 7 bases in the middle. This CDR3 contains 14 residues. Germline CDR1 and CDR2: LGHNA and YSLEER. The CDR3 DNA sequence: TGCGCCAGCAGCGGACAGACTGGGGCCAACGTCCTGACTTTC. Its protein product is CASSGQTGANVLTF.

This clonotype was observed many times. This sequence joins TRBV20-1 and TRBJ1-5, with D possibly being TRBD1 (5 bases). Germline V gene lookup returns CDR1 DFQATT and CDR2 SNEGSKA (reference sequence). V dropped 7 bases and J dropped 2 bases, with 18 bases sitting between them. The CDR3 sequence is 15 residues long. The CDR3 DNA reads as TGCAGTGACGCACCGGGGGGTACTGGCAATCAGCCCCAGCATTTT. It encodes CSDAPGGTGNQPQHF.

A remark on this clonotype: This may be a read error: a much more frequent sequence differs by one nucleotide. The chain couples TRBV29-1 to TRBJ2-7, with D maybe TRBD2 (5 bases). The CDR3 is made up of 14 amino acids. Germline lookup yields CDR1 SQVTM and CDR2 ANQGSEA. CDR3 DNA: TGCGGCGTTGAGGGTGGGTCGGAACGATACGAGCAGTACTTC. Translating gives CGVEGGSERYEQYF.

This clonotype turned up a few times. The genes are TRBV5-8 and TRBJ2-3, with 11 positions matching TRBD2. CDR1 is SGHTS and CDR2 is YDEGEE in the germline V gene. The V gene end was trimmed by 1 base and the J gene end by 5 bases; junction bases not matched to a gene: 3. CDR3 length equals 15 residues. The CDR3 DNA follows: TGTGCCAGCAGCTTGTCGCTAGCGGGAGGAGATACGCAGTATTTT. Translating gives CASSLSLAGGDTQYF.

The chain links TRBV7-9 to TRBJ2-7, with TRBD1 identical over 10 bases. With V trimmed by 2 bases and J by 6 bases, 4 bases remained unmatched. In germline, CDR1 is SEHNR, CDR2 FQNEAQ (reference sequence). This CDR3 is built from 14 residues. The CDR3 DNA is TGTGCCAGCAGCTTAACGGGACAGGGGACCGAGCAGTACTTC. Its translation is CASSLTGQGTEQYF.

The chain carries TRBV4-1 and TRBJ1-6, with TRBD1 matching 7 bases. CDR1 MGHRA and CDR2 YSYEKL come from the germline V gene. Trimming took 1 base from V and 7 from J; bases not matched to a gene: 4. The CDR3 spans 15 residues. CDR3 residues: CASSQVWDRNSPLHF. In DNA form, the CDR3 reads TGCGCCAGCAGCCAAGTTTGGGACAGAAATTCACCCCTCCACTTT.

This clonotype was picked up a small number of times. The chain links TRBV7-9 to TRBJ2-3; 8 bases map to TRBD2. V was pared by 4 bases and J by 8 bases, with 14 bases of the junction left unmatched. This CDR3 contains 16 residues. The germline CDR1 and CDR2 sequences are SEHNR and FQNEAQ (reference sequence). DNA of the CDR3: TGTGCCAGCAGCTCCCCAACTAGCGGCGCAGCGGGTACGCAGTATTTT. Translation: CASSSPTSGAAGTQYF.

The chain uses TRBV30 and TRBJ2-7; D is unclear. The CDR3 has 13 amino acids. From germline, CDR1 is GTSNPN and CDR2 SVGIG (reference sequence). V was cut by 3 bases and J by 2 bases, with 11 bases left in between. The CDR3: CAWSDIGTYEQYF. Written as DNA, the CDR3 is TGTGCCTGGAGCGACATCGGAACCTACGAGCAGTACTTC.

As regards this clonotype: Germline is not matched at one junction end, which may reflect a read error. This chain uses TRBV7-2 with TRBJ2-7; D may be TRBD2 (6 bases). Germline V gene data show CDR1 as SGHTA and CDR2 as FQGNSA. This CDR3 has 17 amino acids. The CDR3 is CVSSLYGPEGPSYEQYF. The DNA of the CDR3 is TGTGTCAGCAGCCTATATGGCCCGGAGGGGCCGTCCTACGAGCAGTACTTC.

Remarks on this clonotype: One junction end does not reproduce the germline sequence, and a read error may be involved. This sequence joins TRBV4-1 and TRBJ2-1; 9 bases map to TRBD1. Germline CDR1 and CDR2: MGHRA and YSYEKL. CDR3 length: 16 residues. The CDR3 sequence: CASSQGTGVMGNEQCF. DNA for the CDR3: TGCGCCAGCAGCCAAGGGACAGGGGTAATGGGCAATGAGCAGTGCTTC.

This clonotype was counted a few times. This chain joins TRBV5-1 and TRBJ1-5; maybe TRBD1 (6 bases). The CDR3 is 14 residues long. The germline CDR1 and CDR2 sequences are SGHRS and YFSETQ. The germline V and J ends were trimmed by 0 bases and 9 bases, with 13 bases remaining between them. The CDR3 loop reads CASSLAGGPGPQHF. Here the CDR3 DNA reads TGCGCCAGCAGCTTGGCTGGGGGGCCCGGGCCCCAGCATTTT.